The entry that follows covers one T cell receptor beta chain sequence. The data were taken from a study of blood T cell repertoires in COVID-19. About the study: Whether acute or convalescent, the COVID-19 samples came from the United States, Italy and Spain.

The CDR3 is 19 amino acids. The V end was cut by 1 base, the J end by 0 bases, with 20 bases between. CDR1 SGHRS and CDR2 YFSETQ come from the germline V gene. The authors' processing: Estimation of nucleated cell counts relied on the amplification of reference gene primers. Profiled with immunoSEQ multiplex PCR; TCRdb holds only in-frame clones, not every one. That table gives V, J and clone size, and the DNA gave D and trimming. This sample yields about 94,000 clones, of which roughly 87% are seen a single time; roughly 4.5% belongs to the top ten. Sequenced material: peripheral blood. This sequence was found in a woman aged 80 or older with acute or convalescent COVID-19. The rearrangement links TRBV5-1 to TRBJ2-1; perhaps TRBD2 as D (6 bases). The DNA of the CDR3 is TGCGCCAGCAGCTTGACCGGGGAGGTAGCGAGATACTCCTACAATGAGCAGTTCTTC. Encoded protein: CASSLTGEVARYSYNEQFF.